The source of this TCR beta chain is a study of T cell responses to AZD1222 COVID-19 vaccine. Study-wide results and limits: Clonal diversity was possibly underestimated, and white British individuals and females predominated among donors. Mapped onto spike, vaccine-associated CD4 TCRs spanned it and were dominant at 160-218 and 743-854.

Germline assignment: CDR1 SGHTA and CDR2 FQGNSA. V gave up 5 bases and J gave up 5 bases, with 12 bases separating them. There are 13 residues in the CDR3. To note about this clone: Antigen specificity is unknown.

Only in-frame clones appear in the TCRdb table, and some are missing; sequencing was by immunoSEQ multiplex PCR. The sample carries more than 150,000 clones, 90% recorded once. Material: peripheral blood, obtained on day 0 of AZD1222 vaccination. V usage is TRBV7-2 and J usage is TRBJ1-2; no clear D. The clonotype was recovered from an adult in good health. The CDR3: CASSPDNPYGYTF. As DNA, the CDR3 is TGTGCCAGCAGCCCTGACAACCCTTATGGCTACACCTTC.